The 9 T cell receptor beta chains reported below all come from one sample, sequenced in a study of shared clonotypes between healthy human individuals. Here immunoSEQ multiplex PCR was the method, and the copy in TCRdb shows in-frame clones only, minus some. The sample consists of approximately 500,000 clones, 90% to 96% of them appearing once. Sequenced: naive CD4+ T cells sorted from blood. Subset here: CD45RA+ positively selected. The receptors shown here come from a woman aged 30 to 39 in good health.

The gene calls are TRBV27 and TRBJ1-6; no clear D gene. Between the trimmed V and J ends, which lost 9 bases and 0 bases, there was a span of 15 bases. The CDR3 sequence is 16 residues long. Germline lookup yields CDR1 MNHEY and CDR2 SMNVEV (reference sequence). The CDR3 sequence: CASADFRSSYNSPLHF. The CDR3 coding sequence is TGTGCCAGTGCGGACTTCCGGAGCTCCTATAATTCACCCCTCCACTTT.

The rearrangement joins TRBV27 to TRBJ1-2; a weak D match, TRBD1 (5 bases). The V gene's germline CDR1 is MNHEY and CDR2 SMNVEV (reference sequence). V lost 5 bases and J 7 bases, leaving 20 bases between the germline ends. This CDR3 is built from 15 residues. The CDR3 region has the DNA TGTGCCAGCAGTCCCACGTCGCCGGGGAGGGGTGGCTACACCTTC. It yields the protein CASSPTSPGRGGYTF.

The chain has TRBV5-1 and TRBJ2-6; D call uncertain. The CDR3 spans 16 residues. V gave up 4 bases and J gave up 0 bases, with 11 bases separating them. Germline V gene sequence: CDR1 SGHRS, CDR2 YFSETQ. The CDR3 DNA reads TGCGCCAGCAGCACTAACCGCCGCTCTGGGGCCAACGTCCTGACTTTC. Its protein is CASSTNRRSGANVLTF. The full variable domain, completed using reference TRBV5-1 and TRBJ2-6, is KAGVTQTPRYLIKTRGQQVTLSCSPISGHRSVSWYQQTPGQGLQFLFEYFSETQRNKGNFPGRFSGRQFSNSRSEMNVSTLELGDSALYLCASSTNRRSGANVLTFGAGSRLTVL.

CDR3 nucleotides: TGCGCCAGCAGCCGAGGACTAGCCGGAAGCTCCTACGAGCAGTACTTC. Translating gives CASSRGLAGSSYEQYF. The J gene is TRBJ2-7, the V gene TRBV4-1; the match to TRBD2 covers 8 bases. Per the germline V gene, CDR1 is MGHRA and CDR2 is YSYEKL. V lost 4 bases, J lost 0 bases, and 8 bases stayed unmatched. The CDR3 length is 16 residues.

The V and J genes are TRBV5-1 and TRBJ2-3; possible D gene TRBD2, 6 bases. Germline CDR1 reads SGHRS; CDR2 reads YFSETQ. The CDR3 totals 16 residues. V was pared by 3 bases and J by 0 bases, with 14 bases between. CDR3 loop: CASSSGLAPSTDTQYF. The CDR3 DNA reads as TGCGCCAGCAGCTCGGGGCTAGCGCCGAGCACAGATACGCAGTATTTT.

The rearrangement links TRBV21-1 to TRBJ2-5. TRBV21-1 is a pseudogene segment. The CDR3 is made up of 13 amino acids. CDR3 DNA sequence: TGTGCGAGCATTCAGGGGGGGCAAGGGACCCAGTACTTC. Translating gives CASIQGGQGTQYF.

The chain uses TRBV28 and TRBJ2-5; D is possibly TRBD2 (5 bases). The CDR3 runs 14 residues. The germline CDR1 and CDR2 sequences are MDHEN and SYDVKM. The V gene lost 5 bases and the J gene lost 4 bases, with 14 bases spanning the gap. CDR3 protein: CASSDYTGLETQYF. In DNA form, the CDR3 reads TGTGCCAGCAGTGACTACACGGGTCTAGAGACCCAGTACTTC. The variable domain in full, completed from reference TRBV28 and TRBJ2-5, reads DVKVTQSSRYLVKRTGEKVFLECVQDMDHENMFWYRQDPGLGLRLIYFSYDVKMKEKGDIPEGYSVSREKKERFSLILESASTNQTSMYLCASSDYTGLETQYFGPGTRLLVL.

This clone is a singleton in its sample. The chain is built from TRBV4-2 and TRBJ2-2; 9 bases align to TRBD2. V lost 1 base, J lost 5 bases, and 8 bases stayed unmatched. The CDR3 totals 17 residues. Germline V gene data show CDR1 as LGHNA and CDR2 as YNFKEQ. The CDR3 is CASSQVRAGGLTGELFF. DNA of the CDR3: TGTGCCAGCAGCCAAGTCCGGGCGGGAGGGCTGACCGGGGAGCTGTTTTTT.

This clone appeared once. The chain couples TRBV6-6 to TRBJ1-2, with 7 bases matching TRBD1. The length of the CDR3 is 15 residues. Per germline, CDR1 MNHNY and CDR2 SVGAGI (reference sequence). J lost 4 bases, V lost 1 base, and 6 bases had no gene match. The CDR3 coding sequence is TGTGCCAGCAGTTACTGGCAGGGGGGAGGCTATGGCTACACCTTC. Its protein product is CASSYWQGGGYGYTF.